This T cell receptor (beta chain) was sequenced during a study of vaccination and CD4 T cells after COVID-19. The Oncomine TCR Beta short-read assay generated sequence data from the DNA of cultured CD4+ T cells. TCRdb re-called the PCR reads through MiXCR, storing one row per CDR3 protein. The profile covers around 12,000 distinct CDR3 sequences, with roughly 82% appearing a single time and around 20% taken by the ten largest. This clonotype was observed a few times. Its antigen is as yet unknown. Germline CDR1 is SGHVS and CDR2 is FNYEAQ. The CDR3 consists of 14 residues. V dropped 5 bases and J dropped 4; count of bases not matched to a gene: 4. Regarding treatment: approximately 10-day PBMC culture with coronavirus spike peptide pools or control peptides (ViraFEST assay).

The receptor's source is a human donor who had recovered from COVID-19. The material sequenced was CD4+ T cells from blood, cultured in vitro. The chain carries TRBV7-6 and TRBJ1-1; 10 bases are a match to TRBD1. The CDR3 region is CASSVGQGGTEAFF. CDR3 nucleotide sequence: TGTGCCAGCAGCGTTGGACAGGGGGGCACTGAAGCTTTCTTT. The full variable domain, in which reference TRBV7-6 and TRBJ1-1 provide the parts outside the CDR3, is GAGVSQSPRYKVTKRGQDVALRCDPISGHVSLYWYRQALGQGPEFLTYFNYEAQQDKSGLPNDRFSAERPEGSISTLTIQRTEQRDSAMYRCASSVGQGGTEAFFGQGTRLTVV.